Given below is one T cell receptor (beta chain) in context. In germline, CDR1 is MNHNY, CDR2 SVGAGI (reference sequence). This CDR3 region has 14 residues. With 5 bases clipped from V and 8 bases from J, the junction kept 9 bases outside the gene matches. These data come from a study of technical replicates of blood from several donors. The table came from immunoSEQ multiplex PCR; TCRdb's copy has only in-frame clones and leaves some out. The repertoire holds about 64,000 clones, with approximately 86% as singletons. J is TRBJ1-2 and V is TRBV6-6, with 9 bases identical to TRBD1. The sequence was obtained from a human donor in good health. Some clones in this sample may be carry-over from other donors' samples. The sequencing input was PBMCs. CDR3 sequence (DNA): TGTGCCAGCAGTCAAGGGACAGGGAGGTACGGCTACACCTTC. Amino acids: CASSQGTGRYGYTF.